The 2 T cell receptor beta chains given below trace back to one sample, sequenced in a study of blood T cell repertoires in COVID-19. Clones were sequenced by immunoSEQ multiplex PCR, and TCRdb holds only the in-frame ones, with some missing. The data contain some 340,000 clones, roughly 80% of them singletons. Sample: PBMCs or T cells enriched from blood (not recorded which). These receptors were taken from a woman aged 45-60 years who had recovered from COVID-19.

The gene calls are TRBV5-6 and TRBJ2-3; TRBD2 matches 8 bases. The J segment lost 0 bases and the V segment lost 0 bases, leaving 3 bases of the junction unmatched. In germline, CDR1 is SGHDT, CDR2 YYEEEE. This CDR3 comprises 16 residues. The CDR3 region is CASSLGVAGSTDTQYF. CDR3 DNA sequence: TGTGCCAGCAGCTTGGGCGTAGCGGGGAGCACAGATACGCAGTATTTT.

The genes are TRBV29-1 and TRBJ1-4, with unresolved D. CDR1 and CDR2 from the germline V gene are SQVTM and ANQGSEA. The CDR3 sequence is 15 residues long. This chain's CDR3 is CSNLGDIKQNEKLFF. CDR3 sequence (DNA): TGCAGTAACCTAGGAGATATAAAACAAAATGAAAAACTGTTTTTT.